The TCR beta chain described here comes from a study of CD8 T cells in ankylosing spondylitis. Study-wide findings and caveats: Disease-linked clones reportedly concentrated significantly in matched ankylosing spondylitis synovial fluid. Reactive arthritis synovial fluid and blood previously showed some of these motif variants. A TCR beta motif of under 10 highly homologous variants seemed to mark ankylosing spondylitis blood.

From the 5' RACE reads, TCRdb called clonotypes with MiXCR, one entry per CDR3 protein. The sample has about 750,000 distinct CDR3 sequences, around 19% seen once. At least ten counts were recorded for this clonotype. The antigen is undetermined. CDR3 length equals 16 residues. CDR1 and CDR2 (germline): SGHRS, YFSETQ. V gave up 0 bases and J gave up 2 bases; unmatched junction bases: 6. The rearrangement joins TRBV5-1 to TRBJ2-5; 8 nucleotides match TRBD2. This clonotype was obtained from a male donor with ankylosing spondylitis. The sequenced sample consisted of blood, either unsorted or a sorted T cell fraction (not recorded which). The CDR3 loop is CASSLVTGGRQETQYF. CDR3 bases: TGCGCCAGCAGCTTGGTGACGGGAGGGAGACAAGAGACCCAGTACTTC. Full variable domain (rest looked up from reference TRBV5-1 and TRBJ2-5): KAGVTQTPRYLIKTRGQQVTLSCSPISGHRSVSWYQQTPGQGLQFLFEYFSETQRNKGNFPGRFSGRQFSNSRSEMNVSTLELGDSALYLCASSLVTGGRQETQYFGPGTRLLVL.